A single sample is the source of the 28 T cell receptor beta chains below, sequenced in a study of blood T cell repertoires in COVID-19. Method: immunoSEQ multiplex PCR; TCRdb's copy keeps in-frame clones and lacks some. The sample lists 150,000 to 200,000 clones, roughly 80% occurring once. Sequencing input: peripheral blood. These receptors were obtained from a woman aged 70-85 years with COVID-19, enrolled during active disease.

This chain connects TRBV18 to TRBJ1-1, with D possibly being TRBD1 (6 bases). This CDR3 spans 15 amino acids. The V and J ends lost 5 bases and 0 bases respectively, with 13 bases between them. Germline assignment: CDR1 KGHSH and CDR2 LQKENI. CDR3 loop: CASSGATGMNTEAFF. CDR3 nucleotides: TGTGCCAGCTCAGGCGCAACAGGGATGAACACTGAAGCTTTCTTT.

This clone occurred once. The chain carries TRBV28 and TRBJ1-1; tentative D call: TRBD1 (6 bases). Trimming stripped 4 bases from V and 2 bases from J, with 14 bases between. This CDR3 comprises 15 residues. Per germline, CDR1 MDHEN and CDR2 SYDVKM. The CDR3, as DNA: TGTGCCAGCAGTTCCTCGGACAGATCAAACACTGAAGCTTTCTTT. It yields the protein CASSSSDRSNTEAFF.

This rearrangement joins TRBV7-8 to TRBJ2-3; 7 bases match TRBD1. The CDR3 loop spans 14 amino acids. V trimming: 4 bases; J trimming: 7 bases; junction bases outside the gene matches: 8. CDR1 is SGHVS and CDR2 is FQNEAQ in the germline V gene. CDR3 DNA sequence: TGTGCCAGCAGCTCGGGGACAGTTGGCCATACGCAGTATTTT. Translating gives CASSSGTVGHTQYF. The full variable domain, its missing parts supplied by reference TRBV7-8 and TRBJ2-3, is GAGVSQSPRYKVAKRGQDVALRCDPISGHVSLFWYQQALGQGPEFLTYFQNEAQLDKSGLPSDRFFAERPEGSVSTLKIQRTQQEDSAVYLCASSSGTVGHTQYFGPGTRLTVL.

The chain links TRBV3-1 (or the pseudogene TRBV3-2) to TRBJ2-7, with 9 nucleotides matching TRBD1. Germline CDR1 and CDR2: LGHDT and YNNKEL (reference sequence). V lost 3 bases, J lost 5 bases, and 14 bases stayed unmatched. The CDR3 has 17 amino acids. CDR3 in amino acids: CASSHRIPDRGFDEQYF. The CDR3 nucleotides read TGTGCCAGCAGCCACAGGATCCCAGACAGGGGGTTCGACGAGCAGTACTTC.

The chain uses TRBV12-3 or TRBV12-4 and TRBJ2-2; the D is unclear. The CDR3 contains 13 residues. V lost 3 bases and J lost 3, with 5 bases in between. The CDR3 loop is CASSFSYTGELFF. CDR3 in DNA: TGTGCCAGCAGTTTCTCCTACACCGGGGAGCTGTTTTTT.

This clone showed up just a few times. The chain couples TRBV6-6 to TRBJ1-1, with D possibly being TRBD1 (6 bases). V lost 7 bases, J lost 2 bases, and 14 bases lay in between. Germline assignment: CDR1 MNHNY and CDR2 SVGAGI (reference sequence). The CDR3 covers 14 residues. CDR3 in DNA: TGTGCCAGCACTTCATGGGGGCGTAACACTGAAGCTTTCTTT. This codes for CASTSWGRNTEAFF.

The J gene is TRBJ2-7, the V gene TRBV5-1; the D gene is possibly TRBD2 (5 bases). The germline V and J ends were trimmed by 0 bases and 7 bases, with 11 bases remaining between them. The CDR3 has 13 residues. CDR1 and CDR2 from the germline V gene are SGHRS and YFSETQ. The CDR3 DNA follows: TGCGCCAGCAGCTTGGCCTATTCGGGGGAGCAGTACTTC. Translated, it gives CASSLAYSGEQYF.

This chain uses TRBV20-1 with TRBJ1-5; 7 bases line up with TRBD1. The CDR3 is 14 residues long. Germline V CDR1 and CDR2: DFQATT, SNEGSKA (reference sequence). The V segment lost 3 bases and the J segment 1 base; nucleotides outside the gene matches: 3. The chain's CDR3 is CSASPGQSNQPQHF. In DNA, the CDR3 is TGCAGTGCTAGTCCGGGACAGAGCAATCAGCCCCAGCATTTT.

The chain is built from TRBV19 and TRBJ1-5; 8 nucleotides line up with TRBD1. The V segment lost 4 bases and the J segment 4 bases; nucleotides outside the gene matches: 3. The CDR3 totals 14 residues. From germline, CDR1 is LNHDA and CDR2 SQIVND (reference sequence). The CDR3 DNA follows: TGTGCCAGTAGTAACAACAGGGGGAATCAGCCCCAGCATTTT. It encodes CASSNNRGNQPQHF.

The chain carries TRBV27 and TRBJ2-5; D perhaps matches TRBD1 (6 bases). From germline, CDR1 is MNHEY and CDR2 SMNVEV (reference sequence). The length of the CDR3 is 16 residues. Trimming removed 0 bases at V and 2 bases at J, with 13 bases between. The CDR3 coding sequence is TGTGCCAGCAGTTTATCGGTATTTGGACAGCAAGAGACCCAGTACTTC. This gives the protein CASSLSVFGQQETQYF.

The chain uses TRBV10-1 and TRBJ2-5; 10 bases are a match to TRBD2. Trimming took 9 bases from V and 4 from J; bases not matched to a gene: 8. Germline V gene sequence: CDR1 WNHNN, CDR2 SYGVQD (reference sequence). This CDR3 is 14 amino acids long. Written as DNA, the CDR3 is TGCGCCAGGAACCTAGCGGGAGCGGGAGAGACCCAGTACTTC. Its protein product is CARNLAGAGETQYF.

The chain employs TRBV28 and TRBJ2-7; 8 bases fit TRBD1. In germline, CDR1 is MDHEN, CDR2 SYDVKM. After removal of 6 bases from V and 0 bases from J, the junction contained 7 bases not matched to a gene. The CDR3 is made up of 15 amino acids. The CDR3 nucleotides read TGTGCCAGCAGCATCCGGGACAGGAGCTCCTACGAGCAGTACGTC. Translating it yields CASSIRDRSSYEQYV.

This clone was found a few times. V is TRBV2 and J is TRBJ2-7, with TRBD2 matching over 8 bases. The germline V gene encodes CDR1 SNHLY and CDR2 FYNNEI. There are 15 residues in the CDR3. The V and J ends lost 2 bases and 4 bases, in that order; junction bases with no gene match: 7. As DNA, the CDR3 is TGTGCCAGCAGTGAATTGGTTAGCGGGGCTTACGAGCAGTACTTC. This codes for CASSELVSGAYEQYF.

The V and J genes are TRBV11-2 and TRBJ1-1; no firm D call. This CDR3 is 14 amino acids long. Germline V lookup: CDR1 SGHAT, CDR2 FQNNGV. The V end lost 1 base, the J end lost 5 bases, and 11 bases lay between the germline ends. The CDR3 DNA reads as TGTGCCAGCAGCTTAGCCAGGCTTGGGACTGAAGCTTTCTTT. It translates to CASSLARLGTEAFF.

This sequence joins TRBV27 and TRBJ2-1; D is ambiguous. The CDR3 covers 11 residues. V was trimmed by 4 bases and J by 10 bases, leaving 8 bases between them. CDR1 MNHEY and CDR2 SMNVEV come from the germline V gene (reference sequence). The CDR3 loop is CASSSYREQFF. In DNA, the CDR3 is TGTGCCAGCAGTTCCTACCGAGAGCAGTTCTTC.

The chain recombines TRBV6-4 with TRBJ1-1; no definite D call. CDR3 length: 14 residues. CDR1 and CDR2 from the germline V gene are MRHNA and SNTAGT. V was clipped by 3 bases and J by 7 bases, with 15 bases between them. The CDR3 DNA sequence: TGTGCCAGCAGTGAAGAAGAGGGAATGGGTGAAGCTTTCTTT. It encodes CASSEEEGMGEAFF.

This chain connects TRBV6-5 to TRBJ2-1, with D perhaps TRBD2 (5 bases). V lost 6 bases and J lost 0, with 9 bases in between. This CDR3 spans 14 amino acids. Germline CDR1 is MNHEY and CDR2 is SVGAGI. CDR3 coding DNA: TGTGCCAGCAGCAGCGGTAGCTCCTACAATGAGCAGTTCTTC. As protein: CASSSGSSYNEQFF.

The rearrangement links TRBV28 to TRBJ1-1; a possible D gene is TRBD1 (6 bases). V was cut by 7 bases and J by 2 bases, with 11 bases left in between. The CDR3 length is 13 residues. Germline V gene sequence: CDR1 MDHEN, CDR2 SYDVKM. The CDR3 coding sequence is TGTGCCAGCACCGTACAGGGCAACACTGAAGCTTTCTTT. As protein: CASTVQGNTEAFF.

Only a few counts were recorded for this clone. This chain uses TRBV25-1 with TRBJ1-1; tentative D call: TRBD1 (6 bases). V was shortened by 8 bases and J by 4 bases, with 11 bases between the two germline ends. This CDR3 contains 12 residues. Germline V gene sequence: CDR1 MGHDK, CDR2 SYGVNS. The CDR3 bases are TGTGCCAGCCGTACAGGGATCACTGAAGCTTTCTTT. Translated, it gives CASRTGITEAFF.

This clone was picked up one time. The chain links TRBV3-1 (or the pseudogene TRBV3-2) to TRBJ2-7; 9 nucleotides match TRBD2. CDR1 is LGHDT, CDR2 YNNKEL, per germline (reference sequence). V shed 0 bases and J 0 bases; nucleotides not matched to a gene: 3. This CDR3 comprises 16 residues. In DNA, the CDR3 is TGTGCCAGCAGCCAAGATCCTAGCGGGGACTCCTACGAGCAGTACTTC. Translating gives CASSQDPSGDSYEQYF.

The rearrangement links TRBV18 to TRBJ2-1; the D is unclear. Trimming took off 4 bases at V and 7 bases at J, with 11 bases between the two ends. This CDR3 contains 13 residues. The germline CDR1 and CDR2 sequences are KGHSH and LQKENI. CDR3 DNA: TGTGCCAGCTCACTCCAGCTAGGAAATGAGCAGTTCTTC. It specifies CASSLQLGNEQFF.

In its sample, this clone was seen once. The chain recombines TRBV27 with TRBJ2-2; TRBD1 matches 7 bases. Germline CDR1 and CDR2: MNHEY and SMNVEV (reference sequence). The CDR3 has 13 residues. The J segment lost 6 bases and the V segment lost 5 bases, leaving 3 bases of the junction unmatched. The CDR3 nucleotides read TGTGCCAGCAGTCGTCAGGGGGCCGGGGAGCTGTTTTTT. As protein: CASSRQGAGELFF.

This clone was seen just once. CDR3 in amino acids: CASSQTGVESPLHF. CDR3 sequence (DNA): TGTGCCAGCAGCCAAACAGGGGTGGAGTCACCCCTCCACTTT. This chain links TRBV3-1 (or the pseudogene TRBV3-2) with TRBJ1-6, with 7 bases identical to TRBD1. Germline CDR1 reads LGHDT; CDR2 reads YNNKEL (reference sequence). The V and J ends lost 2 bases and 10 bases, in that order; junction bases with no gene match: 5. The CDR3 has 14 amino acids.

This chain uses TRBV5-1 with TRBJ2-7; 9 nucleotides match TRBD2. Trimming removed 1 base from V and 13 bases from J; junction bases left unmatched: 12. The CDR3 length is 14 residues. Germline CDR1 reads SGHRS; CDR2 reads YFSETQ. CDR3 DNA sequence: TGCGCCAGCAGCTTGACGGTAGCGGGAGAGATGTCTTACTTC. Its translation: CASSLTVAGEMSYF.

J is TRBJ2-3 and V is TRBV28; TRBD2 matches 12 bases. CDR1 and CDR2 from the germline V gene are MDHEN and SYDVKM. The V gene end was trimmed by 7 bases and the J gene end by 7 bases; junction bases not matched to a gene: 12. The CDR3 runs to 16 residues. The CDR3 bases are TGTGCCAGCAATGTCCGGCTAGCGGGGGGGAAAAATACGCAGTATTTT. Its translation: CASNVRLAGGKNTQYF.

The chain joins TRBV11-2 to TRBJ2-1; TRBD1 might be the D (5 bases). V was pared by 1 base and J by 4 bases, with 5 bases between. The CDR3 loop spans 13 amino acids. CDR1 is SGHAT, CDR2 FQNNGV, per germline. The CDR3 is CASSLAGYNEQFF. In DNA form, the CDR3 reads TGTGCCAGCAGCTTAGCAGGGTACAATGAGCAGTTCTTC.

CDR3 region: CASSQGGSSTEAFF. The CDR3 DNA reads TGTGCCAGCAGCCAAGGGGGCAGTTCCACTGAAGCTTTCTTT. The chain has TRBV3-1 (or the pseudogene TRBV3-2) and TRBJ1-1, with TRBD1 as a possible D gene (5 bases). V was shortened by 1 base and J by 4 bases, with 10 bases between the two germline ends. CDR1 LGHDT and CDR2 YNNKEL come from the germline V gene (reference sequence). CDR3 length: 14 amino acids.

The chain is built from TRBV6-5 and TRBJ2-3; no reliable D call. CDR1 is MNHEY, CDR2 SVGAGI, per germline. This CDR3 is 15 amino acids long. V was pared by 4 bases and J by 1 base, with 12 bases between. The CDR3 region has the DNA TGTGCCAGCAGTTTATCCCCCCCGGGCACAGATACGCAGTATTTT. Translation gives CASSLSPPGTDTQYF.